Shown below are 21 T cell receptor beta chains from a single sample sequenced in a study of beta chain features in type 1 diabetes. Study-wide findings and caveats: In all four CD4+ subsets, TCRB CDR3 length was significantly, moderately reduced in type 1 diabetes.

Their cognate antigens are unknown. The whole isolated RNA underwent reverse transcription, so sequencing captured expressed TCRB transcripts. Sequencing was performed with immunoSEQ multiplex PCR; in TCRdb, only in-frame clones are kept and a portion is missing. Altogether about 300,000 clones are present, roughly 12% being singletons, with the ten largest covering around 0.016%. Specimen: naive CD4+ T cells from blood. All receptors derive from a woman under 30 with type 1 diabetes.

A single count supports this clone. The gene calls are TRBV7-2 and TRBJ1-2, with 8 bases that match TRBD1. The CDR3 spans 17 residues. The J segment lost 0 bases and the V segment lost 2 bases, leaving 8 bases of the junction unmatched. CDR1 is SGHTA, CDR2 FQGNSA, per germline. The CDR3 here is CASSLLGRGHTNYGYTF. DNA of the CDR3: TGTGCCAGCAGCTTATTGGGCAGGGGGCATACTAACTATGGCTACACCTTC.

The genes are TRBV30 and TRBJ2-5; D remains ambiguous. The germline V gene encodes CDR1 GTSNPN and CDR2 SVGIG (reference sequence). V was trimmed by 1 base and J by 7 bases, leaving 13 bases between them. This CDR3 has 13 amino acids. Here the CDR3 reads CAWSDQPRGTQYF. In DNA, the CDR3 is TGTGCCTGGAGTGACCAACCGAGAGGGACCCAGTACTTC.

This clone has only a few counts. This chain joins TRBV9 and TRBJ2-1, with 12 bases aligning to TRBD2. V lost 4 bases to trimming and J lost 7 bases; unmatched junction nucleotides: 9. Germline values: CDR1 SGDLS, CDR2 YYNGEE. This CDR3 spans 16 amino acids. The CDR3 DNA is TGTGCCAGCAGCACACAGACTAGCGGGAGTATGAATGAGCAGTTCTTC. The encoded protein is CASSTQTSGSMNEQFF.

The gene calls are TRBV6-5 and TRBJ2-7; possible D gene TRBD2, 6 bases. This CDR3 has 13 residues. Trimming stripped 6 bases from V and 0 bases from J, with 9 bases between. Germline CDR1 is MNHEY and CDR2 is SVGAGI. CDR3 residues: CASSRESSYEQYV. The CDR3 DNA follows: TGTGCCAGCAGCCGGGAGAGCTCCTACGAGCAGTACGTC.

The chain uses TRBV18 and TRBJ1-2; perhaps TRBD1 as D (6 bases). The CDR3 loop spans 12 amino acids. Trimming took off 2 bases at V and 8 bases at J, with 9 bases between the two ends. Looked up from germline, CDR1 is KGHSH and CDR2 is LQKENI. In nucleotides, the CDR3 is TGTGCCAGCTCACCATCAGGGGACGGCTACACCTTC. Translated, it gives CASSPSGDGYTF.

The genes are TRBV4-1 and TRBJ2-1; 13 positions agree with TRBD2. The CDR3 runs 16 residues. V lost 3 bases and J lost 4; bases outside the gene matches: 3. Germline loops: CDR1 MGHRA, CDR2 YSYEKL. CDR3 in DNA: TGCGCCAGCAGCCAGGAACTAGCGGGAGGGTACAATGAGCAGTTCTTC. Its translation is CASSQELAGGYNEQFF.

This clone was counted a few times. This rearrangement joins TRBV18 to TRBJ2-1, with 7 bases identical to TRBD2. The junction had 11 bases not matched to a gene; V was cut back by 3 bases and J by 0 bases. The CDR3 sequence is 18 residues long. Germline CDR1 is KGHSH and CDR2 is LQKENI. Here the CDR3 reads CASSPETSYAPSYNEQFF. The CDR3 region has the DNA TGTGCCAGCTCACCCGAGACTAGCTACGCCCCCTCCTACAATGAGCAGTTCTTC.

This clone was detected a few times. The chain is built from TRBV7-2 and TRBJ2-5; D perhaps matches TRBD2 (6 bases). Trimming cost V 5 bases and J 1 base, with 17 bases left between them. Per germline, CDR1 SGHTA and CDR2 FQGNSA. The CDR3 length is 16 residues. The CDR3 loop is CASSRIMTGSQETQYF. CDR3 bases: TGTGCCAGCAGCCGGATAATGACCGGGAGCCAAGAGACCCAGTACTTC.

This clone turned up a few times. The chain is built from TRBV5-1 and TRBJ1-2, with 7 bases that match TRBD1. Looked up from germline, CDR1 is SGHRS and CDR2 is YFSETQ. Trimming took 0 bases from V and 4 from J; bases not matched to a gene: 6. This CDR3 comprises 15 residues. The CDR3 bases are TGCGCCAGCAGCTTGGAGACAGGGATAGGCTATGGCTACACCTTC. It yields the protein CASSLETGIGYGYTF.

This clone was observed a few times. The chain carries TRBV5-1 and TRBJ2-7; weak D call: TRBD2 (6 bases). Germline V CDR1 and CDR2: SGHRS, YFSETQ. The CDR3 loop spans 13 amino acids. Trimming shortened V by 5 bases and J by 1 base, and 10 bases separated the two germline ends. The CDR3 DNA sequence: TGCGCCAGCAGAGCGGGCGATTCCTACGAGCAGTACTTC. Its protein product is CASRAGDSYEQYF.

In this sample, this clone turned up a few times. This CDR3 reads CASSFGGLDLPYNEQFF. CDR3 nucleotide sequence: TGTGCCAGCAGTTTCGGGGGACTCGACCTACCCTACAATGAGCAGTTCTTC. The chain carries TRBV28 and TRBJ2-1; the D gene is possibly TRBD2 (6 bases). Trimming removed 3 bases from V and 2 bases from J, with 17 bases in between. Germline V CDR1 and CDR2: MDHEN, SYDVKM. This CDR3 has 17 amino acids. Based on the CDR3 plus reference TRBV28 and TRBJ2-1, the full variable domain is DVKVTQSSRYLVKRTGEKVFLECVQDMDHENMFWYRQDPGLGLRLIYFSYDVKMKEKGDIPEGYSVSREKKERFSLILESASTNQTSMYLCASSFGGLDLPYNEQFFGPGTRLTVL.

This chain joins TRBV5-4 and TRBJ2-5; TRBD2 aligns across 9 bases. V was clipped by 4 bases and J by 3 bases; unmatched bases: 10. CDR1 is SGHNT and CDR2 is YYREEE in the germline V gene (reference sequence). CDR3 length: 16 residues. The CDR3, as DNA: TGTGCCAGCAGCCCGGGGGGGGCTAGCGGGGAAGAGACCCAGTACTTC. As protein: CASSPGGASGEETQYF.

This chain uses TRBV29-1 with TRBJ2-3, with D possibly matching TRBD2 (6 bases). This CDR3 is 13 amino acids long. With 7 bases removed from V and 0 bases from J, the gap between germline ends came to 11 bases. CDR1 and CDR2 from the germline V gene are SQVTM and ANQGSEA. The CDR3 nucleotides are TGCAGCGCTGGGACTGCTAGCACAGATACGCAGTATTTT. This sequence encodes CSAGTASTDTQYF.

The V gene is TRBV19, the J gene TRBJ2-5; possible D gene TRBD2, 6 bases. Between the trimmed V and J ends, which lost 1 base and 1 base, there was a span of 10 bases. The CDR3 has 15 amino acids. CDR1 LNHDA and CDR2 SQIVND come from the germline V gene (reference sequence). The CDR3 region has the DNA TGTGCCAGTAGTATAGTCGGGACTTTCCAAGAGACCCAGTACTTC. It translates to CASSIVGTFQETQYF.

This clone was seen a handful of times. V usage is TRBV5-5 and J usage is TRBJ2-3; 9 bases are a match to TRBD1. Germline CDR1 reads SGHKS; CDR2 reads YYEKEE (reference sequence). The CDR3 spans 17 residues. The V and J ends lost 4 bases and 2 bases, in that order; junction bases with no gene match: 11. DNA for the CDR3: TGTGCCAGCAGCCCGAGGACAGGGGAGGGGATCACAGATACGCAGTATTTT. Residues: CASSPRTGEGITDTQYF.

This clone was counted only a few times. The genes are TRBV14 and TRBJ1-2, with no clear D. The CDR3 has 14 amino acids. CDR1 and CDR2 (germline): SGHDN, FVKESK. V shed 1 base and J shed 8 bases, with 14 bases lying between them. The CDR3 loop reads CASSQGSVAMGYTF. The CDR3 coding sequence is TGTGCCAGCAGCCAAGGTAGTGTTGCGATGGGCTACACCTTC.

This clone has just a few counts. The chain joins TRBV28 to TRBJ2-3; 8 nucleotides line up with TRBD1. The trim removed 7 bases at V and 3 bases at J, leaving 9 bases unmatched. CDR3 length: 15 amino acids. Germline V gene data show CDR1 as MDHEN and CDR2 as SYDVKM. The CDR3 spells CASNSIGQGTDTQYF. DNA of the CDR3: TGTGCCAGCAATTCTATTGGACAGGGAACAGATACGCAGTATTTT. Complete variable domain (other parts from reference TRBV28 and TRBJ2-3): DVKVTQSSRYLVKRTGEKVFLECVQDMDHENMFWYRQDPGLGLRLIYFSYDVKMKEKGDIPEGYSVSREKKERFSLILESASTNQTSMYLCASNSIGQGTDTQYFGPGTRLTVL.

The chain links TRBV2 to TRBJ1-1, with D maybe TRBD1 (5 bases). The CDR3 totals 14 residues. Germline assignment: CDR1 SNHLY and CDR2 FYNNEI. V lost 6 bases and J lost 0, with 11 bases in between. CDR3 region: CASSAETVNTEAFF. CDR3 bases: TGTGCCAGCAGCGCCGAGACAGTGAACACTGAAGCTTTCTTT.

In this sample, this clone turned up a few times. V and J are TRBV7-9 and TRBJ2-7; 7 positions agree with TRBD2. The CDR3 covers 17 residues. The trim removed 5 bases at V and 2 bases at J, leaving 15 bases unmatched. Germline assignment: CDR1 SEHNR and CDR2 FQNEAQ (reference sequence). CDR3 DNA sequence: TGTGCCAGCAGCCCCCCGCGTTGGAGCGGGAACACCTACGAGCAGTACTTC. Translation: CASSPPRWSGNTYEQYF.

In the case of this clone: Other DNA sequences in the sample encode the same CDR3. This rearrangement joins TRBV7-9 to TRBJ2-1; D unclear. Germline CDR1 and CDR2: SEHNR and FQNEAQ (reference sequence). CDR3 length: 11 amino acids. Trimming shortened V by 5 bases and J by 7 bases, and 6 bases separated the two germline ends. Here the CDR3 DNA reads TGTGCCAGCAGCCCCGTAAATGAGCAGTTCTTC. Its protein is CASSPVNEQFF.

This clone was seen more than once but under ten times. The V and J genes are TRBV4-3 and TRBJ1-2, with 10 bases that match TRBD1. Germline CDR1 LGHNA, CDR2 YSLEER. CDR3 size: 13 residues. Trimming took 6 bases from V and 7 from J; bases not matched to a gene: 5. The DNA for the CDR3 is TGCGCCAGCAGTCGCGACAGGGGGCTTGGCTACACCTTC. This codes for CASSRDRGLGYTF.